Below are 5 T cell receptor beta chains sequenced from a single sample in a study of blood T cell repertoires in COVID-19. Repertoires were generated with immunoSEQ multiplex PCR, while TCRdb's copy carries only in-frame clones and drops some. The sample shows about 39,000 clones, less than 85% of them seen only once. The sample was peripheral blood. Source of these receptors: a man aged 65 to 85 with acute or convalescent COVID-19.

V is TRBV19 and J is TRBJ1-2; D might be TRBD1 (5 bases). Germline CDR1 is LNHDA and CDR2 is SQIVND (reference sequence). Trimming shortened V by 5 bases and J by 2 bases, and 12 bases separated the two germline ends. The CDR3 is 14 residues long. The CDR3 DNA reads TGTGCCAGTAGTCCGGGACGGGAGAACTATGGCTACACCTTC. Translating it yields CASSPGRENYGYTF.

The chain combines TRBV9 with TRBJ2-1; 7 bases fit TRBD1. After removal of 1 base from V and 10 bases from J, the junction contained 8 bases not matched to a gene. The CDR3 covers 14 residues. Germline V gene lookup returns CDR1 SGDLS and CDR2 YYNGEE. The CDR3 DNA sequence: TGTGCCAGCAGCGTAATGGTAGGGGGCAGGGAGCAGTTCTTC. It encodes CASSVMVGGREQFF.

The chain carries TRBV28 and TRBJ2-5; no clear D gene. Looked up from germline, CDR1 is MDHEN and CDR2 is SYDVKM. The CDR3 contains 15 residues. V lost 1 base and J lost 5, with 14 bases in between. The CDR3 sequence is CASSLSPAGRETQYF. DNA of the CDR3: TGTGCCAGCAGTTTATCTCCCGCCGGCAGGGAGACCCAGTACTTC.

Written as DNA, the CDR3 is TGTGCCAGCACCCCCGGGACTAGAAAAAAGGAGACCCAGTACTTC. The encoded protein is CASTPGTRKKETQYF. This chain joins TRBV5-8 and TRBJ2-5; 8 bases fit TRBD2. The CDR3 consists of 15 residues. After removal of 6 bases from V and 5 bases from J, the junction contained 12 bases not matched to a gene. In germline, CDR1 is SGHTS, CDR2 YDEGEE.

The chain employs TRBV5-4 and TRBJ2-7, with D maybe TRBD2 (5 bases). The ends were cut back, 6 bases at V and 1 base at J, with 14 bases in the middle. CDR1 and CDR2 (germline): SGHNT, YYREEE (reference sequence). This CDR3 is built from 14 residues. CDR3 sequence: CASMAGSSSYEQYF. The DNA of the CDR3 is TGTGCCAGCATGGCGGGCAGCTCTTCCTACGAGCAGTACTTC.